The clone carrying this T cell receptor (beta chain) appeared many times. Trimming cost V 5 bases and J 3 bases; bases outside gene matches: 4. CDR3 length: 15 amino acids. The sample is drawn from a study of T-cell reconstitution after alpha-beta-depleted transplantation in children. Unique molecular identifiers were incorporated into the prepared TCRbeta library. TCRdb reprocessed the PCR reads with MiXCR, giving one entry per CDR3 protein. The sample lists around 600,000 distinct CDR3 sequences, over 15% occurring once. J is TRBJ2-3 and V is TRBV12-3 or TRBV12-4; 11 nucleotides agree with TRBD2. Sequenced here: PBMCs from the stem cell graft donor, sampled from the stem cell graft. The TCR comes from a human donor who donated a stem cell graft to a child with acute myeloid leukemia. The CDR3 loop reads CASSTGTSGTDTQYF. In DNA, the CDR3 is TGTGCCAGCAGTACGGGGACTAGCGGAACAGATACGCAGTATTTT.